The clone carrying this T cell receptor beta chain appeared many times. Its antigen is currently unknown. The sample is drawn from a study of T-cell memory formation after mild COVID-19. Trimming at V came to 8 bases and at J to 2 bases, leaving 12 bases not matched to a gene. Germline V CDR1 and CDR2: SQVTM, ANQGSEA. The CDR3 covers 14 residues. Study findings and constraints: A second wave expanding day 15 to 37 was CD4+-biased; contracting clones were balanced. Most CD4+ clones that shrank were in CM and EM, while CD8+ ones turned up in EMRA.

Constant-segment-primed 5'RACE gave TCR alpha and TCR beta cDNA libraries with sample barcodes and UMIs. TCRdb reanalysed the 5' RACE reads using MiXCR and keeps one entry per CDR3 protein. The sample holds fewer than 600,000 distinct CDR3 sequences, about 20% seen once. Sequencing was done on a sample of PBMCs or a T cell subset sorted from them (not recorded which). V usage is TRBV29-1 and J usage is TRBJ2-7; 7 bases line up with TRBD1. The TCR sequence derives from an adult woman who had mild COVID-19 (a few samples of this study predate the infection). Cell type and time point are not known. The CDR3 loop reads CSTRDRDRTYEQYF. CDR3 nucleotide sequence: TGCAGCACAAGAGACCGGGACAGAACCTACGAGCAGTACTTC.